Presented here are 25 T cell receptor beta chains from one specimen sequenced in a study of regulatory dendritic cells for organ transplantation. Profiling relied on immunoSEQ multiplex PCR, and the TCRdb table lists in-frame clones only, not all of them. This sample yields some 29,000 clones, of which 82% are seen a single time; around 0.1% belongs to the top ten. What was sequenced was naive CD4+ T cells from blood. The subset denotes: CD45RA+ naive T cells. The receptors come from a human donor in good health.

J is TRBJ1-6 and V is TRBV5-1; no clear D. Germline V gene sequence: CDR1 SGHRS, CDR2 YFSETQ. This CDR3 comprises 14 residues. The ends were cut back, 1 base at V and 14 bases at J, with 16 bases in the middle. In nucleotides, the CDR3 is TGCGCCAGCAGCTTGACCACTGATTCAATAGCCCTCCACTTT. Protein product: CASSLTTDSIALHF.

The V call is TRBV4-3, the J call TRBJ1-2, with no clear D. Trimming shortened V by 0 bases and J by 4 bases, and 12 bases separated the two germline ends. Per the germline V gene, CDR1 is LGHNA and CDR2 is YSLEER. CDR3 length: 15 amino acids. The CDR3 protein is CASSQESYDFYGYTF. Written as DNA, the CDR3 is TGCGCCAGCAGCCAAGAATCTTACGACTTCTATGGCTACACCTTC.

The V gene is TRBV6-5, the J gene TRBJ1-1; D is uncertain. The CDR3 is 13 amino acids. V was pared by 2 bases and J by 1 base, with 5 bases between. Germline CDR1 MNHEY, CDR2 SVGAGI. CDR3 sequence reads: CASSYGRNTEAFF. CDR3 nucleotides: TGTGCCAGCAGTTACGGCAGGAACACTGAAGCTTTCTTT.

This clone came up once. The V call is TRBV5-1, the J call TRBJ1-3, with D perhaps matching TRBD1 (5 bases). Germline V lookup: CDR1 SGHRS, CDR2 YFSETQ. CDR3 length: 15 amino acids. V was clipped by 4 bases and J by 1 base, with 12 bases between them. CDR3 bases: TGCGCCAGCAGCCCCGCAGGGTTATCTGGAAACACCATATATTTT. It codes for CASSPAGLSGNTIYF.

The chain carries TRBV7-2 and TRBJ2-3, with 7 nucleotides matching TRBD2. CDR3 length equals 16 residues. Germline V lookup: CDR1 SGHTA, CDR2 FQGNSA. V gave up 1 base and J gave up 2 bases; unmatched junction bases: 6. Written as DNA, the CDR3 is TGTGCCAGCAGCTTAGAGGCTAGCGGATACACAGATACGCAGTATTTT. Amino acids: CASSLEASGYTDTQYF.

In its sample, this clone was seen a few times. The chain combines TRBV10-3 with TRBJ2-5; 7 bases agree with TRBD1. The CDR3 is made up of 13 amino acids. Trimming removed 5 bases from V and 3 bases from J; junction bases left unmatched: 3. Germline CDR1 ENHRY, CDR2 SYGVKD. CDR3 loop: CAISSTGEETQYF. DNA of the CDR3: TGTGCCATCAGTAGCACAGGGGAAGAGACCCAGTACTTC.

The chain employs TRBV4-1 and TRBJ1-6, with a tentative D call TRBD1 (6 bases). The CDR3 has 15 amino acids. V was shortened by 4 bases and J by 7 bases, with 14 bases between the two germline ends. CDR1 MGHRA and CDR2 YSYEKL come from the germline V gene. In DNA, the CDR3 is TGCGCCAGCAGCCCTGGGGGCGGTGGGAATTCACCCCTCCACTTT. Translating gives CASSPGGGGNSPLHF.

V and J are TRBV6-5 and TRBJ2-5; 11 bases are shared with TRBD1. The J call may not be correct, given that the DNA end is closer to TRBJ2-7. The germline gives CDR1 MNHEY, CDR2 SVGAGI. The CDR3 runs to 15 residues. This chain's CDR3 is CASRKGQGAGYEQYF. In nucleotides, the CDR3 is TGTGCCAGCAGAAAAGGACAGGGGGCTGGGTACGAGCAGTACTTC.

The chain is built from TRBV5-1 and TRBJ2-5, with a weak D call TRBD2 (5 bases). CDR1 and CDR2 from the germline V gene are SGHRS and YFSETQ. V lost 0 bases and J 5 bases, leaving 17 bases between the germline ends. The CDR3 is made up of 16 amino acids. Here the CDR3 reads CASSLGARVREETQYF. CDR3 coding DNA: TGCGCCAGCAGCTTGGGCGCGAGGGTGAGAGAGGAGACCCAGTACTTC.

The chain combines TRBV18 with TRBJ1-2; weak D call: TRBD1 (6 bases). Germline CDR1 is KGHSH and CDR2 is LQKENI. The CDR3 extends over 14 amino acids. V was trimmed by 3 bases and J by 5 bases, leaving 13 bases between them. The chain's CDR3 is CASSPVDGQYGYTF. CDR3 nucleotides: TGTGCCAGCTCACCCGTTGACGGACAGTATGGCTACACCTTC.

The chain uses TRBV18 and TRBJ2-2, with TRBD2 matching 7 bases. CDR3 length: 14 amino acids. With V trimmed by 0 bases and J by 7 bases, 2 bases remained unmatched. Germline CDR1 is KGHSH and CDR2 is LQKENI. The DNA of the CDR3 is TGTGCCAGCTCACCACCGCGGACTAGCGGGGAGCTGTTTTTT. It specifies CASSPPRTSGELFF.

This clone showed up just a few times. This chain joins TRBV7-9 and TRBJ2-1; 9 positions agree with TRBD2. V lost 5 bases, J lost 2 bases, and 4 bases stayed unmatched. Germline loops: CDR1 SEHNR, CDR2 FQNEAQ (reference sequence). This CDR3 comprises 15 residues. The CDR3: CASSQRGATYNEQFF. The CDR3 nucleotides are TGTGCCAGCAGCCAGCGGGGGGCGACCTACAATGAGCAGTTCTTC.

This chain joins TRBV5-5 and TRBJ1-2, with TRBD1 matching over 7 bases. J lost 1 base, V lost 3 bases, and 3 bases had no gene match. Germline loops: CDR1 SGHKS, CDR2 YYEKEE (reference sequence). This CDR3 is 14 amino acids long. The CDR3 spells CASSYRDSNYGYTF. The CDR3 DNA reads TGTGCCAGCAGCTACCGGGACAGTAACTATGGCTACACCTTC.

J is TRBJ2-5 and V is TRBV6-5; D not resolved. Near its end, the DNA agrees better with TRBJ2-7, so the J call may be wrong. Per the germline V gene, CDR1 is MNHEY and CDR2 is SVGAGI. This CDR3 region has 14 residues. The CDR3 loop is CASRYMQASYEQYF. Here the CDR3 DNA reads TGTGCCAGCAGGTACATGCAGGCCTCCTACGAGCAGTACTTC.

This clone was counted between two and nine times. The V gene is TRBV5-1, the J gene TRBJ2-2; 10 bases match TRBD1. The CDR3 runs to 14 residues. Germline V gene data show CDR1 as SGHRS and CDR2 as YFSETQ. Trimming took 4 bases from V and 3 from J; bases not matched to a gene: 0. The CDR3 here is CASSGTGDTGELFF. The CDR3 coding sequence is TGCGCCAGCAGCGGGACAGGGGACACCGGGGAGCTGTTTTTT.

This sequence joins TRBV5-4 and TRBJ1-2; 10 bases match TRBD1. The V and J ends lost 3 bases and 7 bases, in that order; junction bases with no gene match: 6. CDR1 SGHNT and CDR2 YYREEE come from the germline V gene (reference sequence). The CDR3 is 14 amino acids. CDR3 protein: CASSWDRGSGGYTF. CDR3 bases: TGTGCCAGCAGCTGGGACAGGGGATCGGGTGGCTACACCTTC.

This clone was seen just once. The V call is TRBV2, the J call TRBJ1-2; the match to TRBD1 covers 8 bases. V lost 6 bases and J lost 8; bases outside the gene matches: 5. The germline V gene has CDR1 SNHLY and CDR2 FYNNEI. The CDR3 runs 12 residues. CDR3 protein: CASRTGTGGYTF. DNA of the CDR3: TGTGCCAGCAGGACAGGGACAGGAGGCTACACCTTC.

The V call is TRBV5-4, the J call TRBJ2-1, with 14 bases lining up with TRBD2. The V segment lost 3 bases and the J segment 8 bases; nucleotides outside the gene matches: 4. The CDR3 extends over 15 amino acids. Germline lookup yields CDR1 SGHNT and CDR2 YYREEE (reference sequence). Here the CDR3 DNA reads TGTGCCAGCAGCTCGGGACTAGCGGGGGTTTATGAGCAGTTCTTC. This encodes CASSSGLAGVYEQFF. Complete variable domain (other parts from reference TRBV5-4 and TRBJ2-1): ETGVTQSPTHLIKTRGQQVTLRCSSQSGHNTVSWYQQALGQGPQFIFQYYREEENGRGNFPPRFSGLQFPNYSSELNVNALELDDSALYLCASSSGLAGVYEQFFGPGTRLTVL.

The chain employs TRBV5-1 and TRBJ2-1, with D possibly matching TRBD1 (6 bases). Trimming pared 5 bases from V and 4 bases from J, leaving 13 bases between. CDR1 and CDR2 from the germline V gene are SGHRS and YFSETQ. This CDR3 region has 14 residues. This CDR3 reads CASRSGTLYNEQFF. As DNA, the CDR3 is TGCGCCAGCAGATCGGGGACACTATACAATGAGCAGTTCTTC.

The genes are TRBV6-1 and TRBJ1-1, with 7 bases aligning to TRBD1. Germline trimming cut 9 bases from V and 6 bases from J; bases unmatched to any gene: 10. CDR3 size: 13 residues. CDR1 and CDR2 from the germline V gene are MNHNS and SASEGT. CDR3 loop: CASRPTTGSEAFF. As DNA, the CDR3 is TGTGCCAGTCGTCCCACGACAGGGTCTGAAGCTTTCTTT.

The chain joins TRBV27 to TRBJ1-1, with a possible D match to TRBD1 (6 bases). The V and J ends lost 3 bases and 3 bases respectively, with 11 bases between them. The CDR3 extends over 14 amino acids. Per the germline V gene, CDR1 is MNHEY and CDR2 is SMNVEV (reference sequence). The CDR3, as DNA: TGTGCCAGCAGTTTTACAGGGCGGCACACTGAAGCTTTCTTT. It yields the protein CASSFTGRHTEAFF.

The genes are TRBV2 and TRBJ1-1; TRBD1 matches at 7 bases. The CDR3 extends over 13 amino acids. The J segment lost 1 base and the V segment lost 5 bases, leaving 1 base of the junction unmatched. From germline, CDR1 is SNHLY and CDR2 FYNNEI. CDR3 region: CASSRDRNTEAFF. CDR3 DNA sequence: TGTGCCAGCAGTAGGGACAGGAACACTGAAGCTTTCTTT. Combining the CDR3 with reference TRBV2 and TRBJ1-1 gives the whole variable domain EPEVTQTPSHQVTQMGQEVILRCVPISNHLYFYWYRQILGQKVEFLVSFYNNEISEKSEIFDDQFSVERPDGSNFTLKIRSTKLEDSAMYFCASSRDRNTEAFFGQGTRLTVV.

This clone was observed a few times. The CDR3 sequence is CASSSQTISNSPLHF. Here the CDR3 DNA reads TGCGCCAGCAGCTCGCAGACAATTTCTAATTCACCCCTCCACTTT. The rearrangement links TRBV4-1 to TRBJ1-6; D ambiguous. The CDR3 runs to 15 residues. Per germline, CDR1 MGHRA and CDR2 YSYEKL. V lost 5 bases and J lost 6, with 14 bases in between.

The chain combines TRBV2 with TRBJ2-5; 9 bases fit TRBD1. Looked up from germline, CDR1 is SNHLY and CDR2 is FYNNEI. The CDR3 runs to 13 residues. V lost 8 bases to trimming and J lost 4 bases; unmatched junction nucleotides: 5. CDR3 DNA sequence: TGTGCCAGCGGACGGGACAGGGTAGAGACCCAGTACTTC. Its protein is CASGRDRVETQYF. The full variable domain, with the rest looked up from reference TRBV2 and TRBJ2-5, is EPEVTQTPSHQVTQMGQEVILRCVPISNHLYFYWYRQILGQKVEFLVSFYNNEISEKSEIFDDQFSVERPDGSNFTLKIRSTKLEDSAMYFCASGRDRVETQYFGPGTRLLVL.

This chain joins TRBV15 and TRBJ1-5, with 10 bases fitting TRBD1. Germline V gene lookup returns CDR1 LNHNV and CDR2 YYDKDF (reference sequence). The J segment lost 6 bases and the V segment lost 4 bases, leaving 18 bases of the junction unmatched. The CDR3 has 19 residues. The CDR3 coding sequence is TGTGCCACCAGCATTTCTGAGGGACAGGGGTTATTAATGGGTCAGCCCCAGCATTTT. Translation gives CATSISEGQGLLMGQPQHF.